This entry lists 28 T cell receptor beta chains sequenced from one sample in a study of cytomegalovirus exposure and HLA in healthy donors. Libraries were prepared by immunoSEQ multiplex PCR; TCRdb keeps only in-frame clonotypes and omits some of them. The sample includes roughly 200,000 clones, roughly 80% of them seen just once. The sequencing input was PBMCs. The receptors were gathered from a woman in her late teens or twenties in good health and CMV-seropositive.

This sequence joins TRBV25-1 and TRBJ2-1; 8 bases agree with TRBD2. After removal of 3 bases from V and 6 bases from J, the junction contained 13 bases not matched to a gene. This CDR3 has 17 amino acids. From germline, CDR1 is MGHDK and CDR2 SYGVNS. CDR3 coding DNA: TGTGCCAGCAGTGACACTCGACGGGGGGGCGCACCCAATGAGCAGTTCTTC. Its translation: CASSDTRRGGAPNEQFF.

This chain links TRBV6-1 with TRBJ2-5; possible D gene TRBD2, 6 bases. Deletions cut 4 bases from V and 4 bases from J, with 10 bases between. The CDR3 is 13 residues long. Germline V gene sequence: CDR1 MNHNS, CDR2 SASEGT. This chain's CDR3 is CASSGTSPETQYF. In nucleotides, the CDR3 is TGTGCCAGCAGTGGAACTAGCCCAGAGACCCAGTACTTC.

V and J are TRBV15 and TRBJ2-2; D is possibly TRBD1 (6 bases). The CDR3 has 15 amino acids. The V and J ends lost 0 bases and 8 bases respectively, with 13 bases between them. Germline loops: CDR1 LNHNV, CDR2 YYDKDF (reference sequence). The CDR3: CATSRDLGGTGELFF. The CDR3 nucleotides are TGTGCCACCAGCAGAGATCTAGGTGGGACAGGGGAGCTGTTTTTT. Using reference TRBV15 and TRBJ2-2 for the parts outside the CDR3, the full variable domain is DAMVIQNPRYQVTQFGKPVTLSCSQTLNHNVMYWYQQKSSQAPKLLFHYYDKDFNNEADTPDNFQSRRPNTSFCFLDIRSPGLGDTAMYLCATSRDLGGTGELFFGEGSRLTVL.

The chain combines TRBV9 with TRBJ1-5; D not certain. Looked up from germline, CDR1 is SGDLS and CDR2 is YYNGEE. The V gene lost 0 bases and the J gene lost 4 bases, with 8 bases spanning the gap. The CDR3 contains 14 residues. CDR3 sequence reads: CASSVDGANQPQHF. DNA of the CDR3: TGTGCCAGCAGCGTAGACGGAGCTAATCAGCCCCAGCATTTT.

The chain couples TRBV19 to TRBJ2-3; tentative D call: TRBD2 (6 bases). Trimming took 2 bases from V and 9 from J, leaving 12 bases between them. Germline V CDR1 and CDR2: LNHDA, SQIVND (reference sequence). The CDR3 spans 13 residues. CDR3 sequence: CASSISPRDTQYF. DNA for the CDR3: TGTGCCAGTAGTATATCGCCGCGGGACACGCAGTATTTT.

The chain recombines TRBV27 with TRBJ1-3, with 7 bases that match TRBD1. This CDR3 has 15 amino acids. Unmatched junction bases numbered 7, after V lost 6 bases and J lost 2 bases. CDR1 is MNHEY, CDR2 SMNVEV, per germline (reference sequence). The CDR3 coding sequence is TGTGCCAGCAGCCCACAGGGGAAGGCTGGAAACACCATATATTTT. Its translation: CASSPQGKAGNTIYF.

The table lists this clone with a few counts. This chain links TRBV12-2 with TRBJ2-7; TRBD2, as called in the table, went unchecked against the DNA. TRBV12-2 is assigned pseudogene status. The CDR3 totals 14 residues. CDR3 nucleotides: TGTGCAAGTCGCCCCGGGTCGGCATCCTACGAGCAGTACTTC. This sequence encodes CASRPGSASYEQYF.

This clone was recorded only once. The V call is TRBV18, the J call TRBJ2-5, with a weak D call TRBD1 (5 bases). The CDR3 sequence is 15 residues long. Germline V gene data show CDR1 as KGHSH and CDR2 as LQKENI. V was trimmed by 1 base and J by 1 base, leaving 10 bases between them. Here the CDR3 reads CASSPQSRAQETQYF. The CDR3 bases are TGTGCCAGCTCACCACAATCCAGGGCCCAAGAGACCCAGTACTTC.

Only a few counts were recorded for this clone. The chain has TRBV7-9 and TRBJ2-7; perhaps TRBD1 as D (6 bases). Germline V gene sequence: CDR1 SEHNR, CDR2 FQNEAQ (reference sequence). Trimming took off 8 bases at V and 0 bases at J, with 14 bases between the two ends. The CDR3 extends over 14 amino acids. The CDR3 sequence: CASGQPGSSYEQYF. In DNA, the CDR3 is TGTGCCAGCGGACAGCCGGGGAGCTCCTACGAGCAGTACTTC.

This clone occurred once. This chain connects TRBV6-1 to TRBJ1-5; D is perhaps TRBD1 (6 bases). The CDR3 length is 14 residues. V was shortened by 8 bases and J by 9 bases, with 20 bases between the two germline ends. CDR1 and CDR2 from the germline V gene are MNHNS and SASEGT. CDR3 residues: CASLIQGPRGPQHF. In DNA, the CDR3 is TGTGCCAGCCTCATACAGGGCCCCAGGGGGCCCCAGCATTTT.

This chain uses TRBV7-8 with TRBJ2-7; D is perhaps TRBD1 (6 bases). The V and J ends lost 1 base and 7 bases respectively, with 14 bases between them. Germline V CDR1 and CDR2: SGHVS, FQNEAQ. The CDR3 length is 14 residues. The CDR3 protein is CASSLGQDLGEQYF. In nucleotides, the CDR3 is TGTGCCAGCAGCTTAGGACAGGACTTGGGGGAGCAGTACTTC.

The chain is built from TRBV6-1 and TRBJ1-6; maybe TRBD1 (6 bases). V gave up 4 bases and J gave up 6 bases, with 19 bases separating them. The length of the CDR3 is 17 residues. Germline V CDR1 and CDR2: MNHNS, SASEGT. The CDR3 DNA follows: TGTGCCAGCAGTGTTCAGGGGCGGGGGTTAATTAATTCACCCCTCCACTTT. Encoded protein: CASSVQGRGLINSPLHF.

This chain joins TRBV6-1 and TRBJ2-7; D gene uncertain. Trimming took 1 base from V and 4 from J, leaving 8 bases between them. Germline V gives CDR1 MNHNS, CDR2 SASEGT. This CDR3 comprises 13 residues. The CDR3, as DNA: TGTGCCAGCAGTGAAGTCAGAAAATACGAGCAGTACTTC. Its translation: CASSEVRKYEQYF.

The rearrangement joins TRBV5-6 to TRBJ1-5; the match to TRBD1 covers 8 bases. Germline-derived CDR1 and CDR2 are SGHDT and YYEEEE. Trimming at V came to 3 bases and at J to 3 bases, leaving 5 bases not matched to a gene. The CDR3 runs to 15 residues. CDR3 residues: CASSSRDRFNQPQHF. Here the CDR3 DNA reads TGTGCCAGCAGCTCCCGGGACAGGTTCAATCAGCCCCAGCATTTT.

This clone was seen just once. The chain employs TRBV15 and TRBJ2-1, with 8 bases lining up with TRBD1. Germline loops: CDR1 LNHNV, CDR2 YYDKDF (reference sequence). With V trimmed by 4 bases and J by 7 bases, 9 bases remained unmatched. The CDR3 consists of 15 residues. The CDR3 here is CATSIGTGPTNEQFF. CDR3 bases: TGTGCCACCAGCATCGGGACAGGTCCGACTAATGAGCAGTTCTTC.

The rearrangement uses TRBV5-4 and TRBJ1-3, with a tentative D call TRBD1 (6 bases). V lost 0 bases to trimming and J lost 4 bases, with 8 bases between them. Germline CDR1 and CDR2: SGHNT and YYREEE (reference sequence). The CDR3 has 14 residues. In nucleotides, the CDR3 is TGTGCCAGCAGCTTGGACAGGGCCGGAAACACCATATATTTT. As protein: CASSLDRAGNTIYF.

This chain joins TRBV2 and TRBJ2-6; weak D call: TRBD1 (5 bases). Trimming removed 6 bases from V and 0 bases from J, with 6 bases in between. This CDR3 spans 14 amino acids. Germline assignment: CDR1 SNHLY and CDR2 FYNNEI. CDR3 sequence reads: CASRQDSGANVLTF. The CDR3 region has the DNA TGTGCCAGCAGACAGGACTCTGGGGCCAACGTCCTGACTTTC. Full variable domain (rest looked up from reference TRBV2 and TRBJ2-6): EPEVTQTPSHQVTQMGQEVILRCVPISNHLYFYWYRQILGQKVEFLVSFYNNEISEKSEIFDDQFSVERPDGSNFTLKIRSTKLEDSAMYFCASRQDSGANVLTFGAGSRLTVL.

The V and J genes are TRBV4-2 and TRBJ2-3; the match to TRBD2 covers 12 bases. Unmatched junction bases numbered 5, after V lost 0 bases and J lost 4 bases. Germline CDR1 is LGHNA and CDR2 is YNFKEQ. The CDR3 sequence is 17 residues long. CDR3 coding DNA: TGTGCCAGCAGCCAAGATCACCTAGCGGGGGGGCCAGATACGCAGTATTTT. Its protein is CASSQDHLAGGPDTQYF.

This clone is a singleton in its sample. This rearrangement joins TRBV5-6 to TRBJ2-7; TRBD1 is a possible D gene (5 bases). Per germline, CDR1 SGHDT and CDR2 YYEEEE. V gave up 0 bases and J gave up 5 bases, with 12 bases separating them. This CDR3 has 14 residues. Here the CDR3 DNA reads TGTGCCAGCAGCTTGGGACAGACCCCGGACGAGCAGTACTTC. It specifies CASSLGQTPDEQYF. The variable domain in full, with the rest retrieved from reference TRBV5-6 and TRBJ2-7, is DAGVTQSPTHLIKTRGQQVTLRCSPKSGHDTVSWYQQALGQGPQFIFQYYEEEERQRGNFPDRFSGHQFPNYSSELNVNALLLGDSALYLCASSLGQTPDEQYFGPGTRLTVT.

The J gene is TRBJ2-7, the V gene TRBV11-2; D unclear. The CDR3 has 12 residues. The germline CDR1 and CDR2 sequences are SGHAT and FQNNGV. V shed 5 bases and J shed 3 bases, with 8 bases lying between them. CDR3 loop: CASSLLNYEQYF. The CDR3 coding sequence is TGTGCCAGCAGCCTATTGAACTACGAGCAGTACTTC.

The rearrangement links TRBV29-1 to TRBJ1-1; D possibly corresponds to TRBD1 (5 bases). CDR1 and CDR2 from the germline V gene are SQVTM and ANQGSEA. The V gene lost 3 bases and the J gene lost 3 bases, with 20 bases spanning the gap. This CDR3 region has 16 residues. The CDR3 DNA sequence: TGCAGCGTTGAGGGACGGGAGGAACTTGGGGACACTGAAGCTTTCTTT. Its translation is CSVEGREELGDTEAFF.

The J gene is TRBJ2-5, the V gene TRBV5-1; 9 nucleotides line up with TRBD1. J gave up 1 base and V 5 bases, and 15 bases lay outside the gene matches. Germline V gene data show CDR1 as SGHRS and CDR2 as YFSETQ. This CDR3 has 18 amino acids. The CDR3 reads CASSSGTGIPFGQETQYF. CDR3 sequence (DNA): TGCGCCAGCAGTTCCGGGACAGGGATTCCATTTGGCCAAGAGACCCAGTACTTC.

This clone has just one count. The chain recombines TRBV14 with TRBJ2-1; the D is unclear. V lost 2 bases, J lost 3 bases, and 2 bases lay in between. There are 12 residues in the CDR3. Per germline, CDR1 SGHDN and CDR2 FVKESK. CDR3 nucleotide sequence: TGTGCCAGCAGCCAACACTACAATGAGCAGTTCTTC. It encodes CASSQHYNEQFF.

The CDR3 is CASSLMGRGSYNEQFF. In DNA, the CDR3 is TGTGCCAGCAGTCTGATGGGGCGGGGATCTTACAATGAGCAGTTCTTC. The chain carries TRBV25-1 and TRBJ2-1; D is possibly TRBD2 (6 bases). The germline CDR1 and CDR2 sequences are MGHDK and SYGVNS. This CDR3 comprises 16 residues. V was cut by 5 bases and J by 4 bases, with 18 bases left in between. Full variable domain (outside the CDR3, taken from reference TRBV25-1 and TRBJ2-1): EADIYQTPRYLVIGTGKKITLECSQTMGHDKMYWYQQDPGMELHLIHYSYGVNSTEKGDLSSESTVSRIRTEHFPLTLESARPSHTSQYLCASSLMGRGSYNEQFFGPGTRLTVL.

This clone has just one count. The chain is built from TRBV9 and TRBJ1-2; D may be TRBD1 (5 bases). The germline V and J ends were trimmed by 0 bases and 6 bases, with 18 bases remaining between them. Germline V gives CDR1 SGDLS, CDR2 YYNGEE. This CDR3 region has 16 residues. The CDR3 protein is CASSVDPGPERDGYTF. The CDR3 bases are TGTGCCAGCAGCGTAGACCCAGGGCCCGAGAGAGATGGCTACACCTTC.

The rearrangement uses TRBV4-1 and TRBJ2-1; D ambiguous. Germline V gives CDR1 MGHRA, CDR2 YSYEKL. CDR3 length equals 16 residues. Trimming removed 1 base from V and 0 bases from J, with 10 bases in between. The CDR3 spells CASSQVVTASYNEQFF. The CDR3 bases are TGCGCCAGCAGCCAAGTCGTTACAGCCTCCTACAATGAGCAGTTCTTC.

The chain uses TRBV5-4 and TRBJ2-4; the match to TRBD2 covers 7 bases. CDR1 and CDR2 (germline): SGHNT, YYREEE (reference sequence). This CDR3 contains 13 residues. V lost 3 bases and J lost 8; bases outside the gene matches: 5. CDR3 bases: TGTGCCAGCAGCTCCGGGACTAAAGACATTCAGTACTTC. Protein product: CASSSGTKDIQYF.

The V call is TRBV18, the J call TRBJ1-5; possibly TRBD1 for D (6 bases). Germline CDR1 reads KGHSH; CDR2 reads LQKENI. V dropped 3 bases and J dropped 0 bases, with 9 bases sitting between them. CDR3 size: 15 residues. The CDR3 is CASSPEGGSNQPQHF. The CDR3 nucleotides read TGTGCCAGCTCACCGGAAGGGGGTAGCAATCAGCCCCAGCATTTT.